This T cell receptor beta chain was identified in a study of cytomegalovirus exposure and HLA in healthy donors. Study-level results: Reports state that TCR beta sequences accurately predicted most subjects' HLA-A and HLA-B alleles. Three CMV-associated chains proved CMV antigen-specific in vitro. Another analysis was done later, and it associated 16,951 TCR beta sequences with HLA alleles at 0.05 false discovery rate.

PCR amplification relied on 60 Vbeta primers (plus 13 Jbeta primers). Authors' analysis steps: There were around 80 million unique TCR beta chains by a later count, and about 12 million of them were shared. Assay used: immunoSEQ multiplex PCR; TCRdb lists only in-frame clones, some missing. V and J calls and clone size are as listed in that table; D and trimming were resolved from the DNA. The sample table sets out under 200,000 clones. Comment on this clone: Its target is not known.

V lost 5 bases to trimming and J lost 0 bases; unmatched junction nucleotides: 9. The CDR3 extends over 18 amino acids. CDR1 is MNHNS, CDR2 SASEGT, per germline. The genes are TRBV6-1 and TRBJ2-1; 11 bases agree with TRBD1. What was sequenced was PBMCs. The receptor's source is a woman younger than 30 in good health and CMV-seropositive. The CDR3 is CASSQGTGGIGSYNEQFF. The CDR3 DNA is TGTGCCAGCAGTCAAGGGACAGGGGGTATAGGCTCCTACAATGAGCAGTTCTTC.